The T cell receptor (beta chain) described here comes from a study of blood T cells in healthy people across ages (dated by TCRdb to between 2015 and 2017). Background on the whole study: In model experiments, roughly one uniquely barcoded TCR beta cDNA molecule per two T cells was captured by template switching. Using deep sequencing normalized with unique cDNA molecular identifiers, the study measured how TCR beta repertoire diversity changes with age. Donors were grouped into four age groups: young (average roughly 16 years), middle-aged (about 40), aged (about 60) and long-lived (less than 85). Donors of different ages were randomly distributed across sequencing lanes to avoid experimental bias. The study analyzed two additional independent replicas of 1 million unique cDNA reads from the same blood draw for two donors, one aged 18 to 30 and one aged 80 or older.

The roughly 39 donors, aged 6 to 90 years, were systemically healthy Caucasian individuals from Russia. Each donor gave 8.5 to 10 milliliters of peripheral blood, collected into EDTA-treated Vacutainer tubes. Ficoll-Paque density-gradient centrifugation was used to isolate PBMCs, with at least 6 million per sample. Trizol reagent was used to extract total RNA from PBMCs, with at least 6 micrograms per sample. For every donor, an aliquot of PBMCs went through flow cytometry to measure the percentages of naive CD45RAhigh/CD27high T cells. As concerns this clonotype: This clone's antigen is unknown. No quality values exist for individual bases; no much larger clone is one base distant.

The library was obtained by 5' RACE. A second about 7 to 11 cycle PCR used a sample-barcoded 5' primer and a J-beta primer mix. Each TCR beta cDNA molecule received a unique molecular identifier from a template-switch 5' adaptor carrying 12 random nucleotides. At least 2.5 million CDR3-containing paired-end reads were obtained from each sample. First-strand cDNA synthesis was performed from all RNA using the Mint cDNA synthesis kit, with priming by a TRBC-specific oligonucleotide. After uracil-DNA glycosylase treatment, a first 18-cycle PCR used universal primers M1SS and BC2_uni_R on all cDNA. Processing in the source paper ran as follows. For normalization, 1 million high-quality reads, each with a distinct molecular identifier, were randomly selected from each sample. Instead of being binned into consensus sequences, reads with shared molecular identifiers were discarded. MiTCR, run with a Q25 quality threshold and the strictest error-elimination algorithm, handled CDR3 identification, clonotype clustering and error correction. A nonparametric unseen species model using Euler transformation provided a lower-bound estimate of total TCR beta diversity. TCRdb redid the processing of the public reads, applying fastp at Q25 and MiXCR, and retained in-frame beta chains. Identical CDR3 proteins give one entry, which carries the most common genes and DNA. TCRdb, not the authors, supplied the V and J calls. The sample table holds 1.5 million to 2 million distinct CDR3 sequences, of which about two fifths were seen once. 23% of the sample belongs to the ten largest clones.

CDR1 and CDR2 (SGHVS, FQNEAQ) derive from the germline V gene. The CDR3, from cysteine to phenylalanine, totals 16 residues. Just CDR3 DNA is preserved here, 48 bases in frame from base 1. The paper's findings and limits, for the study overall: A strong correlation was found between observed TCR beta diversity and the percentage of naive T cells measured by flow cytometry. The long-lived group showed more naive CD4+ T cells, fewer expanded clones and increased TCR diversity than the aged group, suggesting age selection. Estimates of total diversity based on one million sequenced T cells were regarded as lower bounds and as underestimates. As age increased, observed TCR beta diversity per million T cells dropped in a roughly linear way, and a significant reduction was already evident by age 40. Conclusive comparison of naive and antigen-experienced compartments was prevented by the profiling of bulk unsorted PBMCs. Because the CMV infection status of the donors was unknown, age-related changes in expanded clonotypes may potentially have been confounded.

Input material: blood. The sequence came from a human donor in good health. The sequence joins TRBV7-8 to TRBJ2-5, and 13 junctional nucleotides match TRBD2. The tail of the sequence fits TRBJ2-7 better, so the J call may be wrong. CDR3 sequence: CASSLSPGLAGIEQYF. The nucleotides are TGTGCCAGCAGCTTAAGCCCGGGACTAGCGGGGATCGAGCAGTACTTC.